This entry is about one TCR beta chain. Its recognized antigen is unknown. No clone much larger than this one lies a single base away; base qualities are absent. The data were taken from a study of blood T cell repertoires in COVID-19 (dated by TCRdb to the early 2020s). About the investigation overall: Samples covering the acute and convalescent phases of COVID-19 were provided by collaborators in the United States, Italy and Spain. Where available, HLA class I and class II types were taken from metadata supplied by the sample provider and were not determined by assay-based typing. The sample metadata nearly always contained a de-identified subject ID, COVID-19 status, age in years and sex. The samples were drawn from two sources: the first 160 participants of the ongoing ImmuneRACE study, and 1,254 subjects contributed by 6 global collaborators. The material from the prospective study consisted of cDNA or gDNA derived from T cells, B-cell-depleted T cells, or PBMCs. Subjects who had been exposed to COVID-19, were actively infected with it, or had recovered from it provided the deeply sampled blood TCRbeta repertoires that made up the dataset. The repertoires were released in a freely available public database intended as a resource for research on the immune response to SARS-CoV-2.

TCRbeta CDR3 regions were amplified from genomic DNA using the immunoSEQ Assay, a bias-controlled multiplex PCR. Under the source paper's analysis protocol: The number of nucleated cells in each sample was estimated by amplification of reference gene primers within the assay. To quantify the absolute abundance of each unique TCRbeta CDR3 rearrangement, sequence reads were collapsed and filtered. For each sample, productive Simpson clonality was calculated as the square root of Simpson's diversity index across productive rearrangements. This is the immuneACCESS table as TCRdb keeps it, with only in-frame sequences that have V and J called. A part of the clones is gone; compared with another copy, unresolved V genes explain less than half, and the rest is unexplained. The V and J calls and clone size are taken from that table; D and trimming were inferred from the DNA. This sample is represented by 50,000 to 55,000 clones; approximately 84% of them were singletons. Of the sample, about 14% falls within the top ten clones.

General findings and caveats noted by the study authors: How much clinical and demographic metadata was included differed by source and by participant, and the metadata was provided uncurated.

Collaborating institutions collected whole blood in K2EDTA tubes following their own protocols. For TCRbeta analysis, collaborators shipped samples as frozen whole blood, isolated PBMCs, or DNA extracted from either of those sample types. The sample was peripheral blood. The clonotype comes from a man between 65 and 85 years old with acute or convalescent COVID-19.

For the CDR3, the sequence is CASSPWGLAEYSYEQYF. The DNA sequence is TGTGCCAGCAGCCCGTGGGGACTAGCGGAATACTCCTACGAGCAGTACTTC. Recombination linked TRBV3-1 (or the pseudogene TRBV3-2) to TRBJ2-7, and 11 junctional nucleotides match TRBD2. V loses 4 bases at its end and J loses 0 bases; junction bases beyond the gene matches: 8. CDR1 and CDR2, per the germline V gene (reference sequence), are LGHDT and YNNKEL. Including cysteine and phenylalanine, the CDR3 has 17 amino acids. Solely the CDR3 DNA is kept, with 51 bases framed from the first base.